Below, 21 T cell receptor beta chains from the same sample are listed, as sequenced in a study of T-cell memory formation after mild COVID-19. TCRdb redid the calling of the 5' RACE reads with MiXCR, one entry per CDR3 protein. Of tens of thousands of distinct CDR3 sequences detected, roughly 25% appear once; the ten largest clones hold under 45%. Specimen: PBMCs or a T cell subset sorted from them (not recorded which). All receptors derive from a man between 18 and 35 years old who had mild COVID-19 (a few samples of this study predate the infection). Cell type and time point are not known.

The J gene is TRBJ1-3, the V gene TRBV20-1; D uncertain. The CDR3 sequence is 14 residues long. V was cut by 1 base and J by 0 bases, with 7 bases left in between. Germline assignment: CDR1 DFQATT and CDR2 SNEGSKA (reference sequence). The CDR3 coding sequence is TGCAGTGCTAGAGTAGAACTCTCTGGAAACACCATATATTTT. It specifies CSARVELSGNTIYF.

This clonotype showed up just a few times. V and J are TRBV4-1 and TRBJ2-1; no clear D. Trimming pared 4 bases from V and 6 bases from J, leaving 4 bases between. The CDR3 spans 11 residues. CDR1 is MGHRA and CDR2 is YSYEKL in the germline V gene. As DNA, the CDR3 is TGCGCCAGCAGCCGAATCAATGAGCAGTTCTTC. This encodes CASSRINEQFF.

This clonotype was observed a few times. The chain employs TRBV29-1 and TRBJ2-1; 13 nucleotides line up with TRBD2. There are 15 residues in the CDR3. Germline V gives CDR1 SQVTM, CDR2 ANQGSEA. Losses at the gene ends were 6 bases for V and 4 bases for J; bases not matched to a gene: 6. CDR3 protein: CSVSETSGGYNEQFF. The CDR3 nucleotides are TGCAGCGTGTCCGAGACTAGCGGGGGGTACAATGAGCAGTTCTTC.

The CDR3 protein is CASSPDRGDEQYF. The CDR3 coding sequence is TGTGCCAGCAGCCCTGACAGGGGGGACGAGCAGTACTTC. The V gene is TRBV12-3 or TRBV12-4, the J gene TRBJ2-7; TRBD1 matches 9 bases. The CDR3 extends over 13 amino acids. The ends lost 6 bases at V and 5 bases at J; junction bases unmatched: 5.

This chain joins TRBV4-2 and TRBJ1-6; a weak D match, TRBD1 (6 bases). The CDR3 runs to 16 residues. Germline V CDR1 and CDR2: LGHNA, YNFKEQ. Trimming removed 0 bases at V and 10 bases at J, with 16 bases between. In nucleotides, the CDR3 is TGTGCCAGCAGCCAAGAATTGGGGGACAAAAGCTCACCCCTCCACTTT. Translation gives CASSQELGDKSSPLHF.

In this sample, this clonotype turned up a few times. The chain employs TRBV19 and TRBJ1-1, with 9 bases lining up with TRBD1. From germline, CDR1 is LNHDA and CDR2 SQIVND (reference sequence). The V and J ends lost 7 bases and 0 bases, in that order; junction bases with no gene match: 6. This CDR3 region has 15 residues. CDR3 sequence reads: CASTPGDRVNTEAFF. The CDR3 coding sequence is TGTGCCAGTACCCCGGGGGACAGGGTGAACACTGAAGCTTTCTTT.

This clonotype was counted a few times. J is TRBJ2-2 and V is TRBV29-1; D uncertain. Germline V gene lookup returns CDR1 SQVTM and CDR2 ANQGSEA. This CDR3 spans 10 amino acids. The V end lost 5 bases, the J end lost 7 bases, and 5 bases lay between the germline ends. The CDR3 spells CSVSLGELFF. The CDR3 DNA is TGCAGCGTTTCCCTCGGGGAGCTGTTTTTT.

CDR3 protein: CASSEGRGEKLFF. In DNA, the CDR3 is TGTGCCAGCTCCGAGGGTAGAGGTGAAAAACTGTTTTTT. The chain carries TRBV9 and TRBJ1-4; no reliable D call. CDR1 and CDR2 from the germline V gene are SGDLS and YYNGEE. The CDR3 runs 13 residues. V was trimmed by 7 bases and J by 7 bases, leaving 14 bases between them.

This clonotype was counted ten times or more. The rearrangement links TRBV5-1 to TRBJ2-7, with D possibly called TRBD1 or TRBD2 (6 bases each). Germline lookup yields CDR1 SGHRS and CDR2 YFSETQ. V was pared by 5 bases and J by 4 bases, with 16 bases between. This CDR3 contains 14 residues. As DNA, the CDR3 is TGCGCCAGCAGAATGGTCCCGGGGGCTTACGAGCAGTACTTC. Its protein is CASRMVPGAYEQYF.

This clonotype occurred a few times. The CDR3 DNA is TGTGCCAGCAGCTTGGCCTTGGCAGGGGGAACAGATACGCAGTATTTT. This codes for CASSLALAGGTDTQYF. The chain recombines TRBV5-6 with TRBJ2-3; 7 bases match TRBD1. The germline V gene encodes CDR1 SGHDT and CDR2 YYEEEE. The CDR3 has 16 amino acids. V shed 0 bases, J shed 3 bases, and the junction held 7 bases outside the gene matches.

A single count supports this clonotype. This chain connects TRBV10-3 to TRBJ2-5; D unresolved. The CDR3 length is 14 residues. The V end was cut by 0 bases, the J end by 5 bases, with 10 bases between. CDR1 is ENHRY and CDR2 is SYGVKD in the germline V gene. The CDR3 loop is CAISESGPAETQYF. The CDR3 coding sequence is TGTGCCATCAGTGAGTCTGGACCGGCGGAGACCCAGTACTTC.

The chain is built from TRBV7-2 and TRBJ1-2; no reliable D call. The germline V and J ends were trimmed by 8 bases and 0 bases, with 10 bases remaining between them. The CDR3 runs 13 residues. Germline CDR1 and CDR2: SGHTA and FQGNSA. CDR3 residues: CASLGGPNYGYTF. CDR3 nucleotide sequence: TGTGCCAGCTTGGGCGGACCTAACTATGGCTACACCTTC.

This chain joins TRBV4-1 and TRBJ2-1; 10 nucleotides line up with TRBD1. V dropped 2 bases and J dropped 8; count of bases not matched to a gene: 6. Germline V gene lookup returns CDR1 MGHRA and CDR2 YSYEKL. This CDR3 region has 15 residues. The CDR3: CASSQNDRGLDEQFF. The CDR3 DNA follows: TGCGCCAGCAGCCAAAACGACAGGGGGCTCGATGAGCAGTTCTTC.

The chain is built from TRBV4-1 and TRBJ2-1; TRBD2 agrees at 7 bases. Germline values: CDR1 MGHRA, CDR2 YSYEKL. Unmatched junction bases numbered 3, after V lost 0 bases and J lost 1 base. The CDR3 contains 16 residues. For the CDR3, the DNA is TGCGCCAGCAGCCAAGATGAAGCGGGGTCCTACAATGAGCAGTTCTTC. Its protein is CASSQDEAGSYNEQFF.

The chain has TRBV20-1 and TRBJ1-2; D is unresolved. The ends were cut back, 0 bases at V and 8 bases at J, with 4 bases in the middle. This CDR3 contains 10 residues. In germline, CDR1 is DFQATT, CDR2 SNEGSKA (reference sequence). CDR3 in amino acids: CSAREGGYTF. The CDR3 DNA follows: TGCAGTGCTAGAGAAGGGGGCTACACCTTC.

This sequence joins TRBV6-5 and TRBJ2-2, with 8 bases aligning to TRBD1. The germline gives CDR1 MNHEY, CDR2 SVGAGI. With V trimmed by 3 bases and J by 6 bases, 12 bases remained unmatched. The length of the CDR3 is 17 residues. This chain's CDR3 is CASSYTPDRDQPGELFF. CDR3 sequence (DNA): TGTGCCAGCAGTTATACCCCGGACAGGGATCAGCCCGGGGAGCTGTTTTTT.

This clonotype was seen only a few times. The genes are TRBV18 and TRBJ2-6; D may correspond to TRBD1 or TRBD2 (6 bases each). The V gene lost 4 bases and the J gene lost 0 bases, with 13 bases spanning the gap. The CDR3 totals 17 residues. Germline lookup yields CDR1 KGHSH and CDR2 LQKENI. The CDR3 nucleotides read TGTGCCAGCTCACTCACAGGGAGGCACTCTGGGGCCAACGTCCTGACTTTC. Protein: CASSLTGRHSGANVLTF.

V gene TRBV6-6 combines with J gene TRBJ1-5; D ambiguous. The CDR3 is 14 amino acids. Trimming took off 0 bases at V and 6 bases at J, with 9 bases between the two ends. CDR1 is MNHNY, CDR2 SVGAGI, per germline (reference sequence). The CDR3 loop reads CASSYSALSQPQHF. CDR3 coding DNA: TGTGCCAGCAGTTACTCTGCGCTCTCTCAGCCCCAGCATTTT.

A few counts support this clonotype. The V gene is TRBV19, the J gene TRBJ1-1, with D maybe TRBD1 (5 bases). Trimming took 6 bases from V and 10 from J, leaving 9 bases between them. Germline V gene sequence: CDR1 LNHDA, CDR2 SQIVND (reference sequence). This CDR3 contains 10 residues. The CDR3 loop is CASRGQGAFF. CDR3 sequence (DNA): TGTGCCAGTAGGGGGCAGGGAGCTTTCTTT.

Regarding this clonotype: One end of the junction varies from germline; a read error may be responsible. V gene TRBV6-5 combines with J gene TRBJ2-1; TRBD1 might be the D (8 bases). The CDR3 length is 16 residues. Germline V CDR1 and CDR2: MNHEY, SVGAGI. DNA of the CDR3: TGTGCCGGCAGTTACAGGGGGGGCATCCCCTACAATGAGCAGTTCTTC. The encoded protein is CAGSYRGGIPYNEQFF.

The gene calls are TRBV4-1 and TRBJ2-1; D possibly uses TRBD1 or TRBD2 (6 bases each). V was trimmed by 1 base and J by 7 bases, leaving 11 bases between them. The germline CDR1 and CDR2 sequences are MGHRA and YSYEKL. The CDR3 consists of 14 residues. In DNA, the CDR3 is TGCGCCAGCAGCCAAGCCGGGGGCATAAATGAGCAGTTCTTC. Residues: CASSQAGGINEQFF.